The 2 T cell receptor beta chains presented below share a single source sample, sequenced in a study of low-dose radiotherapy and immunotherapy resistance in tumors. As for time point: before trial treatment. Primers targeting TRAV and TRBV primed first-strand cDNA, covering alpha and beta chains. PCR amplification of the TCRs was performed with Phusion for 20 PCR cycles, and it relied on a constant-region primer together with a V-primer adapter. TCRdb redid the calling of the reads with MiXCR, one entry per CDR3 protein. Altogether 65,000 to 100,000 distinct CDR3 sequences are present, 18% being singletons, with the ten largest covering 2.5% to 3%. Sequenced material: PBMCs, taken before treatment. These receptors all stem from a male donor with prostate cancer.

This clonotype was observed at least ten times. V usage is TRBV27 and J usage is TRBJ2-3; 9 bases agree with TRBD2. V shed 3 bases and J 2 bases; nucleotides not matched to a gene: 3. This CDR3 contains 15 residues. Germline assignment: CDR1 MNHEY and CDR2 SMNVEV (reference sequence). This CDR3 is CASSLSSGATDTQYF. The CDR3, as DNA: TGTGCCAGCAGTTTGTCTAGCGGGGCCACAGATACGCAGTATTTT.

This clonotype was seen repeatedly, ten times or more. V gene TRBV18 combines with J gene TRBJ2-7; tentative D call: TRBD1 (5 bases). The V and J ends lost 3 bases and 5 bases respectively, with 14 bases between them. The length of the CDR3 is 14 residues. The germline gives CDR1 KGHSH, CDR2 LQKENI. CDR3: CASSPGSQDNEQYF. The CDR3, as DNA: TGTGCCAGCTCACCCGGGTCCCAGGACAACGAGCAGTACTTC.